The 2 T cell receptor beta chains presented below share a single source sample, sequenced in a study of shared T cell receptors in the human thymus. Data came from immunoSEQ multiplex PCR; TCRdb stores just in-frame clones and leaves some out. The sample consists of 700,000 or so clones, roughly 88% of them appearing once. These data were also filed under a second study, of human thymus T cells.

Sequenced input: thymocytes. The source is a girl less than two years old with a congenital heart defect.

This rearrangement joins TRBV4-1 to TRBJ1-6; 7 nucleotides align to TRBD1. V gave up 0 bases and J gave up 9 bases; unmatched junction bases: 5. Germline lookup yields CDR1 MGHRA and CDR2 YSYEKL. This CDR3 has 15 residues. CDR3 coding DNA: TGCGCCAGCAGCCAAGACCGCAGGGGGTGTTCACCCCTCCACTTT. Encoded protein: CASSQDRRGCSPLHF.

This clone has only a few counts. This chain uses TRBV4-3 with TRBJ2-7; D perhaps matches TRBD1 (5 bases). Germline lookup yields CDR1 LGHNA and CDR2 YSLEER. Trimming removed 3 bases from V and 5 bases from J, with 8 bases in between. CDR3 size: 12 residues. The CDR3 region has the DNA TGCGCCAGCAGCCAGGCAGGGCACGAGCAGTACTTC. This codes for CASSQAGHEQYF.